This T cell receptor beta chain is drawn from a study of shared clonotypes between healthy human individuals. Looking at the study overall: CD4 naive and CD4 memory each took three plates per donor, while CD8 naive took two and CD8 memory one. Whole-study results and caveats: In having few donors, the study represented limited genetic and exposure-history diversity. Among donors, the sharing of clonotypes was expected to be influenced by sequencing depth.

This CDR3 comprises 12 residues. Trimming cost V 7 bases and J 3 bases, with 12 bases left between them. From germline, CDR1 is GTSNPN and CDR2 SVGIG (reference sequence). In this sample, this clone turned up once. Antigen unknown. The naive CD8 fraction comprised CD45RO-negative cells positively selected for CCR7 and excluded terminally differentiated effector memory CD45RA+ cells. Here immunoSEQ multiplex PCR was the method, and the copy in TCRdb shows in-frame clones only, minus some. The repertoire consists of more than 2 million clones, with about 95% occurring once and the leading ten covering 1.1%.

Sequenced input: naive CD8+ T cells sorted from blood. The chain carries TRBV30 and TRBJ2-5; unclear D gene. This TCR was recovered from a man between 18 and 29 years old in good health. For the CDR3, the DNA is TGTGCCTCGAATTCGGTTGAAGAGACCCAGTACTTC. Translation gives CASNSVEETQYF.